This TCR beta chain was observed in a study of cytomegalovirus exposure and HLA in healthy donors. The study, taken as a whole, reports: A missense DCLRE1C variant was associated with V- and J-gene trimming of TCR beta chains in a later analysis, and an independent cohort replicated the association. The HLA-A and HLA-B alleles of most subjects were reportedly predicted accurately from TCR beta sequences. Per a later analysis, HLA-associated TCR beta chains showed more clonal expansion than other, equally common TCR beta chains. When the data were analyzed later, several of the most significant clusters appeared to be linked to common viral pathogens.

In the PCR, 60 Vbeta and 13 Jbeta primers were used. This table comes from immunoSEQ multiplex PCR, and its TCRdb copy is limited to in-frame clones, with some not included. The table shows 100,000 to 150,000 clones, with around three quarters occurring only once. With respect to this clone: Its antigen remains unidentified.

Input material: PBMCs. The receptor was isolated from a female donor in good health and CMV-seronegative.

The CDR3 here is CASSLDWGGVSSYNEQFF. Here the CDR3 DNA reads TGTGCCAGCAGCTTAGATTGGGGGGGGGTGAGCTCCTACAATGAGCAGTTCTTC. The V and J genes are TRBV11-2 and TRBJ2-1; TRBD2 aligns across 7 bases. CDR1 SGHAT and CDR2 FQNNGV come from the germline V gene. The junction had 8 bases not matched to a gene; V was cut back by 0 bases and J by 0 bases. This CDR3 has 18 amino acids.